The sequence of this T cell receptor (beta chain) was determined in a study of shared clonotypes between healthy human individuals. This CDR3 comprises 17 residues. Per germline, CDR1 SGHRS and CDR2 YFSETQ. J gave up 5 bases and V 4 bases, and 11 bases lay outside the gene matches. Deep was the level used in running the assay. Ten immunoSEQ deep assay plates were used to sequence unsorted PBMC DNA. Per the original data handling: Filtering differed, since immunoSEQ gave only junction sequences and no quality scores. Sequencing used immunoSEQ multiplex PCR; TCRdb keeps in-frame clones, though not all of them. V and J calls plus clone size are reproduced from that table; the DNA served to infer D and trimming. This table holds more than 400,000 clones, approximately 78% found once. Unsorted material relied on some 90 million PBMCs as the source of genomic DNA.

The rearrangement joins TRBV5-1 to TRBJ2-5; 13 bases are shared with TRBD2. This receptor was identified in a woman aged 40 to 49 in good health. Some clones in this sample may be carry-over from other donors' samples. Input material: PBMCs. CDR3 nucleotides: TGCGCCAGCAGCCATGACCTCTCGACTAGCGGGGGGGAGACCCAGTACTTC. Protein product: CASSHDLSTSGGETQYF.